This TCR beta chain is drawn from a study of shared clonotypes between healthy human individuals. Study as a whole: Each donor's CD4 naive and CD4 memory cells filled three plates apiece, CD8 naive two, and CD8 memory one. Findings and limits, study-wide: In contrast to clonotypes shared by all four donors, non-shared clonotypes had lower generation probabilities.

About this clone itself: Its antigen remains unknown.

The repertoire was sequenced with immunoSEQ multiplex PCR; TCRdb's copy has only in-frame clones and lacks some. The sample contains about 380,000 clones, about 96% of which appear only once. The V gene's germline CDR1 is MGHRA and CDR2 YSYEKL. V was shortened by 1 base and J by 7 bases, with 5 bases between the two germline ends. The CDR3 runs 11 residues. Sequencing was done on a sample of memory CD8+ T cells sorted from blood. Subset indicated: CD45RO+ cells pooled with CCR7-negative TemRA cells. The gene calls are TRBV4-1 and TRBJ2-7, with D unclear. The source is a man aged 25 to 40 in good health. The CDR3 DNA is TGCGCCAGCAGCCAAGGGTGGGAGCAGTACTTC. Amino acid sequence: CASSQGWEQYF.